One and the same sample provided the 21 T cell receptor beta chains below, sequenced in a study of T cell responses to AZD1222 COVID-19 vaccine. Clones were sequenced by immunoSEQ multiplex PCR, and TCRdb holds only the in-frame ones, with some missing. The sample shows about 150,000 clones, about 87% of them seen only once. This specimen consisted of peripheral blood, obtained on day 0 of AZD1222 vaccination. The receptors shown here come from an adult in good health.

Here the CDR3 reads CASSKTSGGLSYEQYF. CDR3 in DNA: TGTGCCAGCAGCAAGACTAGCGGGGGGCTTTCCTACGAGCAGTACTTC. V usage is TRBV5-4 and J usage is TRBJ2-7; 13 bases are a match to TRBD2. V lost 4 bases to trimming and J lost 1 base; unmatched junction nucleotides: 5. The CDR3 runs to 16 residues. The germline V gene encodes CDR1 SGHNT and CDR2 YYREEE (reference sequence). Using reference TRBV5-4 and TRBJ2-7 for the parts outside the CDR3, the full variable domain is ETGVTQSPTHLIKTRGQQVTLRCSSQSGHNTVSWYQQALGQGPQFIFQYYREEENGRGNFPPRFSGLQFPNYSSELNVNALELDDSALYLCASSKTSGGLSYEQYFGPGTRLTVT.

This chain uses TRBV10-1 with TRBJ1-1; D might be TRBD1 (5 bases). V was shortened by 0 bases and J by 4 bases, with 9 bases between the two germline ends. The length of the CDR3 is 14 residues. In germline, CDR1 is WNHNN, CDR2 SYGVQD (reference sequence). DNA of the CDR3: TGCGCCAGCAGTGAGTCTCAGGGCCCCACTGAAGCTTTCTTT. As protein: CASSESQGPTEAFF.

This chain connects TRBV6-2 or TRBV6-3 to TRBJ1-2, with a tentative D call TRBD1 (6 bases). The CDR3 extends over 15 amino acids. Germline V lookup: CDR1 MNHEY, CDR2 SVGEGT. V shed 6 bases and J shed 2 bases, with 16 bases lying between them. The CDR3 loop is CASSELRGRNYGYTF. The CDR3 nucleotides read TGTGCCAGCAGCGAGTTACGGGGGCGGAACTATGGCTACACCTTC.

The rearrangement joins TRBV25-1 to TRBJ2-7; possible D gene TRBD1, 6 bases. The CDR3 is 15 amino acids. Germline assignment: CDR1 MGHDK and CDR2 SYGVNS. Deletions cut 6 bases from V and 4 bases from J, with 19 bases between. The CDR3 DNA reads as TGTGCCAGCAGAGCTCCCGTCAGGGGTTATTACGAGCAGTACTTC. Residues: CASRAPVRGYYEQYF.

The J gene is TRBJ2-1, the V gene TRBV11-2; tentatively, D is TRBD2 (6 bases). This CDR3 region has 16 residues. V lost 3 bases and J 0 bases, leaving 12 bases between the germline ends. Germline-derived CDR1 and CDR2 are SGHAT and FQNNGV. Here the CDR3 reads CASSFGGESSYNEQFF. The DNA for the CDR3 is TGTGCCAGCAGCTTCGGCGGGGAAAGCTCCTACAATGAGCAGTTCTTC.

This chain uses TRBV11-2 with TRBJ2-2, with 7 bases aligning to TRBD1. With 0 bases clipped from V and 7 bases from J, the junction kept 8 bases outside the gene matches. The CDR3 is made up of 16 amino acids. Germline V gene sequence: CDR1 SGHAT, CDR2 FQNNGV. CDR3 sequence: CASSLEVSGGSGELFF. DNA for the CDR3: TGTGCCAGCAGCTTAGAGGTGTCAGGGGGTAGCGGGGAGCTGTTTTTT.

V and J are TRBV12-5 and TRBJ2-5, with TRBD2 matching 9 bases. Germline V gene data show CDR1 as LGHNT and CDR2 as FRNRAP. The ends lost 5 bases at V and 1 base at J; junction bases unmatched: 14. The CDR3 spans 18 residues. The CDR3 reads CASGLFIAGVGSQETQYF. The CDR3 bases are TGTGCTAGTGGTCTTTTCATAGCGGGGGTGGGGTCCCAAGAGACCCAGTACTTC. Full variable domain (remainder filled in from reference TRBV12-5 and TRBJ2-5): DARVTQTPRHKVTEMGQEVTMRCQPILGHNTVFWYRQTMMQGLELLAYFRNRAPLDDSGMPKDRFSAEMPDATLATLKIQPSEPRDSAVYFCASGLFIAGVGSQETQYFGPGTRLLVL.

Written as DNA, the CDR3 is TGTGCCAGTAGTCCAACCATCCGGGACATGTATAATGGCTACACCTTC. This encodes CASSPTIRDMYNGYTF. V usage is TRBV19 and J usage is TRBJ1-2, with TRBD1 as a possible D gene (6 bases). This CDR3 has 16 residues. Germline V lookup: CDR1 LNHDA, CDR2 SQIVND (reference sequence). V dropped 5 bases and J dropped 6 bases, with 22 bases sitting between them.

The chain joins TRBV12-1 to TRBJ1-1; TRBD1, as called in the table, went unchecked against the DNA. TRBV12-1 is classified as a pseudogene. CDR3 length: 13 residues. The CDR3 coding sequence is TGTGCCAGCAGCTTCCCCGACAGGGCTGAAGCTTTCTTT. Protein product: CASSFPDRAEAFF.

This rearrangement joins TRBV12-3 or TRBV12-4 to TRBJ1-2; D may be TRBD1 (5 bases). The CDR3 has 13 amino acids. The germline V and J ends were trimmed by 6 bases and 0 bases, with 8 bases remaining between them. CDR3 loop: CASSPTANYGYTF. The DNA for the CDR3 is TGTGCCAGCAGCCCGACAGCTAACTATGGCTACACCTTC.

The chain has TRBV6-2 or TRBV6-3 and TRBJ1-2; D call uncertain. This CDR3 spans 14 amino acids. Trimming took 0 bases from V and 7 from J, leaving 12 bases between them. Per the germline V gene, CDR1 is MNHEY and CDR2 is SVGEGT. CDR3 in DNA: TGTGCCAGCAGTTACTCGAGGGTTCTGGGTGGCTACACCTTC. Translated, it gives CASSYSRVLGGYTF.

To note about this clone: Distinct nucleotide sequences in the sample also encode this CDR3. The chain uses TRBV2 and TRBJ1-3; the D is unclear. V was clipped by 3 bases and J by 1 base, with 7 bases between them. Germline values: CDR1 SNHLY, CDR2 FYNNEI. This CDR3 has 14 residues. CDR3 bases: TGTGCCAGCAGTGAGCGAGGATCTGGAAACACCATATATTTT. Protein product: CASSERGSGNTIYF.

This clone was detected a few times. The J gene is TRBJ1-2, the V gene TRBV11-2; TRBD1 aligns across 7 bases. The germline CDR1 and CDR2 sequences are SGHAT and FQNNGV. The length of the CDR3 is 13 residues. Trimming cost V 5 bases and J 6 bases; bases outside gene matches: 6. The CDR3 is CASSVRRGDGYTF. In DNA, the CDR3 is TGTGCCAGCAGCGTCCGCAGGGGGGATGGCTACACCTTC.

The chain links TRBV7-2 to TRBJ2-7, with a tentative D call TRBD1 (6 bases). Trimming stripped 5 bases from V and 6 bases from J, with 20 bases between. The CDR3 loop spans 15 amino acids. Per germline, CDR1 SGHTA and CDR2 FQGNSA. For the CDR3, the DNA is TGTGCCAGCAGCCTTGGTCGAGGGGGTTTAGGCGAGCAGTACTTC. Translating it yields CASSLGRGGLGEQYF.

This sequence joins TRBV4-3 and TRBJ2-7; no definite D call. Germline CDR1 LGHNA, CDR2 YSLEER. This CDR3 is 15 amino acids long. Trimming cost V 0 bases and J 2 bases, with 11 bases left between them. The CDR3 nucleotides read TGCGCCAGCAGCCAAGACAGGTCCAATGCCTACGAGCAGTACTTC. Protein sequence: CASSQDRSNAYEQYF.

The CDR3 protein is CASSLVGVGTEAFF. For the CDR3, the DNA is TGTGCCAGCAGCTTAGTCGGGGTAGGCACTGAAGCTTTCTTT. The chain employs TRBV7-2 and TRBJ1-1; no reliable D call. This CDR3 spans 14 amino acids. The germline gives CDR1 SGHTA, CDR2 FQGNSA. Trimming shortened V by 1 base and J by 4 bases, and 10 bases separated the two germline ends.

CDR3 sequence reads: CASSLTGLAGRTTPNEQFF. Here the CDR3 DNA reads TGCGCCAGCAGCTTGACGGGACTAGCGGGGCGAACTACTCCCAATGAGCAGTTCTTC. The chain combines TRBV5-1 with TRBJ2-1; 13 bases are shared with TRBD2. From germline, CDR1 is SGHRS and CDR2 YFSETQ. Losses at the gene ends were 1 base for V and 6 bases for J; bases not matched to a gene: 13. The CDR3 has 19 residues.

V gene TRBV7-9 combines with J gene TRBJ1-1, with D possibly being TRBD1 (5 bases). V was clipped by 5 bases and J by 3 bases, with 13 bases between them. The CDR3 is 14 residues long. Germline lookup yields CDR1 SEHNR and CDR2 FQNEAQ (reference sequence). Here the CDR3 DNA reads TGTGCCAGCAGCCCACCCGGGGGATACACTGAAGCTTTCTTT. Protein sequence: CASSPPGGYTEAFF. Looking up the rest from reference TRBV7-9 and TRBJ1-1 gives the full variable domain: DTGVSQNPRHKITKRGQNVTFRCDPISEHNRLYWYRQTLGQGPEFLTYFQNEAQLEKSRLLSDRFSAERPKGSFSTLEIQRTEQGDSAMYLCASSPPGGYTEAFFGQGTRLTVV.

V usage is TRBV19 and J usage is TRBJ1-1, with D uncertain. Germline values: CDR1 LNHDA, CDR2 SQIVND (reference sequence). Trimming removed 5 bases from V and 0 bases from J, with 13 bases in between. This CDR3 is 15 amino acids long. CDR3 nucleotide sequence: TGTGCCAGTAGTCGTTTGGAGGGATTGAACACTGAAGCTTTCTTT. This translates into CASSRLEGLNTEAFF.

The rearrangement joins TRBV5-6 to TRBJ1-1, with D unresolved. The V gene lost 0 bases and the J gene lost 5 bases, with 8 bases spanning the gap. The CDR3 covers 13 residues. Germline assignment: CDR1 SGHDT and CDR2 YYEEEE. CDR3 nucleotides: TGTGCCAGCAGCTTGGGATGGGTTACTGAAGCTTTCTTT. It is translated as CASSLGWVTEAFF.

CDR3 region: CASSPTRDNEQFF. The DNA for the CDR3 is TGTGCCAGCAGCCCAACCCGGGACAATGAGCAGTTCTTC. The chain links TRBV11-2 to TRBJ2-1; D not certain. The CDR3 has 13 amino acids. The ends were cut back, 5 bases at V and 5 bases at J, with 10 bases in the middle. Germline CDR1 SGHAT, CDR2 FQNNGV.